Below, 7 T cell receptor beta chains from the same sample are listed, as sequenced in a study of cytomegalovirus exposure and HLA in healthy donors. 60 Vbeta and 13 Jbeta primers were used in PCR. The assay was immunoSEQ multiplex PCR, and TCRdb's table has in-frame clones only and misses some. The table lists 85,000 to 90,000 clones, around 74% of them singletons. Sample: PBMCs. These TCRs come from a man aged 30 to 45 in good health and CMV-seropositive.

J is TRBJ2-7 and V is TRBV10-3; TRBD1 is a possible D gene (5 bases). V shed 7 bases and J shed 0 bases, with 10 bases lying between them. Germline CDR1 and CDR2: ENHRY and SYGVKD. The CDR3 runs to 13 residues. DNA for the CDR3: TGTGCCATCACCCCGGACACCTCCTACGAGCAGTACTTC. Translated: CAITPDTSYEQYF.

The sample holds one count of this clone. V is TRBV25-1 and J is TRBJ2-3, with D possibly matching TRBD1 (5 bases). CDR1 and CDR2 from the germline V gene are MGHDK and SYGVNS. Trimming stripped 3 bases from V and 0 bases from J, with 19 bases between. The CDR3 is 18 amino acids. The CDR3 protein is CASSDTDSPIPSTDTQYF. CDR3 bases: TGTGCCAGCAGTGATACAGACAGCCCGATCCCTAGCACAGATACGCAGTATTTT.

This clone was seen just once. This rearrangement joins TRBV7-9 to TRBJ1-4, with D unresolved. The germline CDR1 and CDR2 sequences are SEHNR and FQNEAQ (reference sequence). V was clipped by 5 bases and J by 6 bases, with 13 bases between them. The CDR3 spans 14 residues. DNA of the CDR3: TGTGCCAGCAGCACGTCCACGGGTGATGAAAAACTGTTTTTT. Encoded protein: CASSTSTGDEKLFF.

This clone occurred once. This chain links TRBV7-8 with TRBJ2-1; 10 bases match TRBD1. Germline CDR1 is SGHVS and CDR2 is FQNEAQ. The CDR3 extends over 16 amino acids. The J segment lost 3 bases and the V segment lost 4 bases, leaving 6 bases of the junction unmatched. The CDR3: CASSSARDRGYNEQFF. The CDR3 DNA reads as TGTGCCAGCAGCTCAGCCCGGGACAGGGGCTACAATGAGCAGTTCTTC.

The rearrangement uses TRBV7-8 and TRBJ2-7; 7 positions agree with TRBD1. The CDR3 consists of 13 residues. Germline values: CDR1 SGHVS, CDR2 FQNEAQ. After removal of 4 bases from V and 5 bases from J, the junction contained 5 bases not matched to a gene. CDR3 loop: CASSSTGIHEQYF. The CDR3 DNA sequence: TGTGCCAGCAGCTCGACAGGGATCCACGAGCAGTACTTC.

The J gene is TRBJ1-1, the V gene TRBV18; the D is unclear. V was cut by 5 bases and J by 0 bases, with 16 bases left in between. The CDR3 contains 16 residues. The germline V gene encodes CDR1 KGHSH and CDR2 LQKENI. The CDR3 protein is CASSFRERGMNTEAFF. The CDR3, as DNA: TGTGCCAGCTCATTCCGCGAGCGGGGAATGAACACTGAAGCTTTCTTT.

The genes are TRBV18 and TRBJ2-7; the D gene is possibly TRBD2 (5 bases). The CDR3 consists of 19 residues. Germline CDR1 KGHSH, CDR2 LQKENI. The V and J ends lost 2 bases and 0 bases respectively, with 23 bases between them. Written as DNA, the CDR3 is TGTGCCAGCTCACCATCCGCCGGGATTTCTTTCGGCAGCTCCTACGAGCAGTACTTC. This encodes CASSPSAGISFGSSYEQYF.